The 30 T cell receptor beta chains presented below share a single source sample, sequenced in a study of monozygotic twins with inflammatory bowel disease. TCRdb reprocessed the 5' RACE reads and stores each CDR3 protein as one record, lacking DNA. The sample holds approximately 390,000 distinct CDR3 sequences. The specimen was blood. These receptors originate from a human donor with ulcerative colitis or Crohn's disease, or a healthy co-twin of an affected twin (not recorded which).

The chain combines TRBV7-2 with TRBJ2-7; TCRdb designates TRBD1, a call that cannot be tested without DNA. Germline CDR1 and CDR2: SGHTA and FQGNSA. This CDR3 spans 14 amino acids. This chain's CDR3 is CASSYGTASYEQYF.

The rearrangement links TRBV20-1 to TRBJ1-5. Germline loops: CDR1 DFQATT, CDR2 SNEGSKA (reference sequence). The CDR3 covers 14 residues. This chain's CDR3 is CSASSTKSNQPQHF.

The rearrangement joins TRBV2 to TRBJ1-2. The germline V gene has CDR1 SNHLY and CDR2 FYNNEI. CDR3 size: 14 residues. CDR3: CASSDHGALYGYTF.

This sequence joins TRBV7-8 and TRBJ2-3; TCRdb designates TRBD1, a call that cannot be tested without DNA. The CDR3 runs 17 residues. The germline gives CDR1 SGHVS, CDR2 FQNEAQ. The CDR3 sequence is CASSVLSAGSRTDTQYF.

The V call is TRBV19, the J call TRBJ1-2; the TCRdb call, TRBD1, lacks DNA for checking. Germline assignment: CDR1 LNHDA and CDR2 SQIVND (reference sequence). The CDR3 extends over 14 amino acids. The CDR3 loop is CASSITSGGHGYTF.

The chain uses TRBV2 and TRBJ2-5; with no DNA, the TCRdb D assignment of TRBD1 cannot be verified. Germline V gives CDR1 SNHLY, CDR2 FYNNEI. The CDR3 sequence is 16 residues long. The CDR3 loop reads CASGLGLPGPQETQYF.

The chain recombines TRBV4-2 with TRBJ2-3; TCRdb's D call, TRBD2, is unchecked because there is no DNA. The CDR3 is 19 residues long. Germline assignment: CDR1 LGHNA and CDR2 YNFKEQ. The CDR3 loop reads CASSHISGGAPNRGDTQYF.

The chain combines TRBV28 with TRBJ1-1; with no DNA, the TCRdb D assignment of TRBD1 cannot be verified. This CDR3 spans 20 amino acids. The germline gives CDR1 MDHEN, CDR2 SYDVKM. CDR3 residues: CASSYKDRGPRGTVHTEAFF.

The J gene is TRBJ1-5, the V gene TRBV5-1; the D call from TCRdb, TRBD1, cannot be confirmed without DNA. Germline V gene sequence: CDR1 SGHRS, CDR2 YFSETQ. This CDR3 is 16 amino acids long. CDR3 sequence reads: CASSPTGGGANQPQHF.

J is TRBJ2-2 and V is TRBV5-4; the TCRdb D gene call, TRBD1, has no DNA to confirm it. The CDR3 is 15 amino acids. Germline-derived CDR1 and CDR2 are SGHNT and YYREEE (reference sequence). CDR3 loop: CASNPDSLIPGELFF.

The J gene is TRBJ2-7, the V gene TRBV21-1; checking the TCRdb D call of TRBD1 is not possible without DNA. TRBV21-1 is assigned pseudogene status. The CDR3 contains 16 residues. CDR3 in amino acids: CASSKARTGPLDEQYF.

V is TRBV18 and J is TRBJ1-1. The CDR3 consists of 13 residues. CDR1 and CDR2 (germline): KGHSH, LQKENI. The CDR3: CASSPLRNTEAFF.

The chain has TRBV5-5 and TRBJ2-1; the TCRdb call, TRBD1, lacks DNA for checking. The CDR3 loop spans 13 amino acids. Germline loops: CDR1 SGHKS, CDR2 YYEKEE (reference sequence). CDR3 sequence reads: CASSLQGPPSQFF. Looking up the rest from reference TRBV5-5 and TRBJ2-1 gives the full variable domain: DAGVTQSPTHLIKTRGQQVTLRCSPISGHKSVSWYQQVLGQGPQFIFQYYEKEERGRGNFPDRFSARQFPNYSSELNVNALLLGDSALYLCASSLQGPPSQFFGPGTRLTVL.

V is TRBV11-2 and J is TRBJ2-7. The germline V gene encodes CDR1 SGHAT and CDR2 FQNNGV. The length of the CDR3 is 12 residues. CDR3 amino acids: CASSLVETEQYF.

The rearrangement joins TRBV5-1 to TRBJ2-7; TCRdb's D call of TRBD1 is untestable without DNA. The CDR3 loop spans 15 amino acids. Germline-derived CDR1 and CDR2 are SGHRS and YFSETQ. CDR3 amino acids: CASSLKRGYSYEQYF.

V and J are TRBV4-1 and TRBJ1-5. This CDR3 has 15 amino acids. CDR1 and CDR2 from the germline V gene are MGHRA and YSYEKL. This CDR3 reads CASSQRAAGNQPQHF.

This chain joins TRBV6-2 or TRBV6-3 and TRBJ2-2; with no DNA, the TCRdb D assignment of TRBD1 cannot be verified. The CDR3 extends over 13 amino acids. CDR1 is MNHEY and CDR2 is SVGEGT in the germline V gene. The CDR3: CASSYGGPGELFF.

The chain carries TRBV27 and TRBJ1-2. The CDR3 length is 14 residues. CDR1 MNHEY and CDR2 SMNVEV come from the germline V gene (reference sequence). The CDR3 is CASSFGTPGKGYTF.

The rearrangement joins TRBV7-2 to TRBJ2-7; TCRdb lists TRBD1, though no DNA is available to test this call. Germline-derived CDR1 and CDR2 are SGHTA and FQGNSA. The CDR3 runs to 15 residues. The CDR3 spells CASRVDRGSSYEQYF.

The J gene is TRBJ2-2, the V gene TRBV5-1. The CDR3 runs to 14 residues. The germline V gene has CDR1 SGHRS and CDR2 YFSETQ. The CDR3 is CASSLEGISGELFF.

V usage is TRBV6-5 and J usage is TRBJ1-6; TCRdb outputs TRBD1, but without DNA this stays unchecked. The CDR3 totals 18 residues. The germline CDR1 and CDR2 sequences are MNHEY and SVGAGI. CDR3 protein: CASSYGGGSYSYNSPLHF.

The chain couples TRBV15 to TRBJ2-7; TCRdb designates TRBD1, a call that cannot be tested without DNA. Germline V gene data show CDR1 as LNHNV and CDR2 as YYDKDF (reference sequence). The length of the CDR3 is 15 residues. The CDR3 sequence: CATSRGGGIGAEQYF. The complete variable domain, with remaining parts taken from reference TRBV15 and TRBJ2-7, reads DAMVIQNPRYQVTQFGKPVTLSCSQTLNHNVMYWYQQKSSQAPKLLFHYYDKDFNNEADTPDNFQSRRPNTSFCFLDIRSPGLGDTAMYLCATSRGGGIGAEQYFGPGTRLTVT.

This chain links TRBV29-1 with TRBJ1-1. The germline V gene encodes CDR1 SQVTM and CDR2 ANQGSEA. The CDR3 totals 12 residues. The CDR3 sequence: CSVEAGRTEAFF.

The chain is built from TRBV20-1 and TRBJ2-2. This CDR3 region has 13 residues. Germline V CDR1 and CDR2: DFQATT, SNEGSKA (reference sequence). CDR3: CSATGSVTGELFF.

J is TRBJ2-7 and V is TRBV20-1; TCRdb's D call of TRBD1 is untestable without DNA. This CDR3 spans 13 amino acids. From germline, CDR1 is DFQATT and CDR2 SNEGSKA (reference sequence). This CDR3 is CSAPSGSSYEQYF.

The rearrangement uses TRBV5-4 and TRBJ2-3. CDR1 is SGHNT and CDR2 is YYREEE in the germline V gene (reference sequence). CDR3 length: 15 residues. CDR3: CASSSNSAVTDTQYF.

The CDR3: CSASVHPAETQYF. The V gene is TRBV20-1, the J gene TRBJ2-5. This CDR3 comprises 13 residues. Germline-derived CDR1 and CDR2 are DFQATT and SNEGSKA (reference sequence).

The chain uses TRBV19 and TRBJ1-4; TCRdb's D call of TRBD1 is untestable without DNA. The V gene's germline CDR1 is LNHDA and CDR2 SQIVND (reference sequence). The CDR3 has 20 residues. CDR3 loop: CASSIHPGTAFRRTNEKLFF.

The chain links TRBV5-4 to TRBJ2-2; TCRdb returns TRBD2, unconfirmable since there is no DNA. CDR1 and CDR2 from the germline V gene are SGHNT and YYREEE (reference sequence). The CDR3 sequence is 17 residues long. The CDR3 is CASSQEPGLANTGELFF.

The chain uses TRBV5-1 and TRBJ1-1; there is no DNA to check the TCRdb D call of TRBD1. The CDR3 is 14 residues long. CDR1 is SGHRS and CDR2 is YFSETQ in the germline V gene. The CDR3 is CASRGGGGGTEAFF.